A single sample gave rise to the 9 T cell receptor beta chains below, sequenced in a study of monozygotic twins with inflammatory bowel disease. TCRdb reprocessed the 5' RACE reads and keeps a single row for each CDR3 protein, giving no DNA. The sample totals more than 350,000 distinct CDR3 sequences. The sequenced material came from blood. Receptor source: a human donor with ulcerative colitis or Crohn's disease, or a healthy co-twin of an affected twin (not recorded which).

The V call is TRBV20-1, the J call TRBJ1-1. This CDR3 contains 13 residues. The germline V gene has CDR1 DFQATT and CDR2 SNEGSKA (reference sequence). CDR3 amino acids: CSATKDGNTEAFF.

V usage is TRBV11-2 and J usage is TRBJ2-1; TCRdb selects TRBD2, and the lack of DNA leaves this call unchecked. Germline V gives CDR1 SGHAT, CDR2 FQNNGV. The CDR3 runs 15 residues. The CDR3 protein is CASSLDRKRADEQFF.

The chain carries TRBV27 and TRBJ2-1; TCRdb selects TRBD2, and the lack of DNA leaves this call unchecked. Germline values: CDR1 MNHEY, CDR2 SMNVEV (reference sequence). This CDR3 is 16 amino acids long. The CDR3: CASSLDLAGGYNEQFF.

The rearrangement uses TRBV7-3 and TRBJ2-7; with no DNA, the TCRdb D assignment of TRBD1 cannot be verified. The CDR3 is made up of 15 amino acids. From germline, CDR1 is SGHTA and CDR2 FQGTGA. The chain's CDR3 is CASSLARGRLDEQYF.

The gene calls are TRBV7-9 and TRBJ2-1; with no DNA, the TCRdb D assignment of TRBD1 cannot be verified. Germline V lookup: CDR1 SEHNR, CDR2 FQNEAQ (reference sequence). The CDR3 spans 12 residues. The CDR3 is CASTGPHNEQFF.

V and J are TRBV20-1 and TRBJ2-3; TCRdb's D call of TRBD2 is untestable without DNA. CDR1 DFQATT and CDR2 SNEGSKA come from the germline V gene (reference sequence). This CDR3 has 15 residues. CDR3 protein: CSARDAAGPTDTQYF.

J is TRBJ2-2 and V is TRBV6-5; TCRdb selects TRBD1, and the lack of DNA leaves this call unchecked. Germline CDR1 MNHEY, CDR2 SVGAGI. The CDR3 loop spans 13 amino acids. CDR3 in amino acids: CASIAGLTGELFF.

The chain joins TRBV5-1 to TRBJ1-1. The CDR3 is 14 amino acids. CDR1 and CDR2 from the germline V gene are SGHRS and YFSETQ. Here the CDR3 reads CASSRDKGVTEAFF.

The rearrangement joins TRBV18 to TRBJ2-7; TCRdb proposes TRBD2, but this gene call is untestable without DNA. Germline CDR1 KGHSH, CDR2 LQKENI. This CDR3 has 16 amino acids. Here the CDR3 reads CASSGTSAFSPYEQYF.